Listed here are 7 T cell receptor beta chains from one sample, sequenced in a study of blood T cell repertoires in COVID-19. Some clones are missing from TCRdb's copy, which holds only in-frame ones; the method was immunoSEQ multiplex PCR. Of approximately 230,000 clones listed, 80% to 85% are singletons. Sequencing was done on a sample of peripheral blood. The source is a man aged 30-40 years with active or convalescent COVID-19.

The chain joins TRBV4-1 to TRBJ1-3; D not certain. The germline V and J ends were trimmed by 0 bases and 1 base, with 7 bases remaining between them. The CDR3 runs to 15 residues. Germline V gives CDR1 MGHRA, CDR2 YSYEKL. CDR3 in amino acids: CASSQEGRSGNTIYF. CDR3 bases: TGCGCCAGCAGCCAAGAAGGCAGGTCTGGAAACACCATATATTTT.

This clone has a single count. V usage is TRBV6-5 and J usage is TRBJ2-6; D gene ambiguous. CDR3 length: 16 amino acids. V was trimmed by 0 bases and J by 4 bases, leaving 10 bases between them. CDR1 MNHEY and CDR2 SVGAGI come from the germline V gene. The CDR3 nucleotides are TGTGCCAGCAGTTACTCTTCCGCGCTCGGGGCCAACGTCCTGACTTTC. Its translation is CASSYSSALGANVLTF.

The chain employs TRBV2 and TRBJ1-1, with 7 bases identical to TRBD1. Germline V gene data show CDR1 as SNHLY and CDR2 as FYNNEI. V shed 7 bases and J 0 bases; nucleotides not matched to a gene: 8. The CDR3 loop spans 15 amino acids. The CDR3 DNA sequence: TGTGCCAGCATATTGGACAGGTCAATGAACACTGAAGCTTTCTTT. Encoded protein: CASILDRSMNTEAFF. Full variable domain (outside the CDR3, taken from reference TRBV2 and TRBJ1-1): EPEVTQTPSHQVTQMGQEVILRCVPISNHLYFYWYRQILGQKVEFLVSFYNNEISEKSEIFDDQFSVERPDGSNFTLKIRSTKLEDSAMYFCASILDRSMNTEAFFGQGTRLTVV.

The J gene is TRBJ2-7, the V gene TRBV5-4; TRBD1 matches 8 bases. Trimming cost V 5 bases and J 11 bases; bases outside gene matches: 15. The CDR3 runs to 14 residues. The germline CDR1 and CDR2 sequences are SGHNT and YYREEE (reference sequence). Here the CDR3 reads CASSTGQGTGEKYF. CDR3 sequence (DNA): TGTGCCAGCAGTACCGGACAGGGAACGGGAGAGAAGTACTTC.

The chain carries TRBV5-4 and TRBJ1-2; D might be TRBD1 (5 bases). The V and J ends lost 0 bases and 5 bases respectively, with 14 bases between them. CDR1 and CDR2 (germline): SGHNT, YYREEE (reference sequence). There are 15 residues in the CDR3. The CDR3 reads CASSLVGRELYGYTF. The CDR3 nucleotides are TGTGCCAGCAGCTTGGTTGGCAGGGAATTATATGGCTACACCTTC. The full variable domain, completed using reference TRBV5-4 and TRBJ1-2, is ETGVTQSPTHLIKTRGQQVTLRCSSQSGHNTVSWYQQALGQGPQFIFQYYREEENGRGNFPPRFSGLQFPNYSSELNVNALELDDSALYLCASSLVGRELYGYTFGSGTRLTVV.

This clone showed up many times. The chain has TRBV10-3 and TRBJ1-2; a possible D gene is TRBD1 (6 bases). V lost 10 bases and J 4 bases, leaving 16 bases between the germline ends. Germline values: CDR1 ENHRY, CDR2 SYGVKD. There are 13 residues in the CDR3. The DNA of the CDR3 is TGTGCCAGCAGACAGGAAGAGGTCTATGGCTACACCTTC. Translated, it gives CASRQEEVYGYTF.

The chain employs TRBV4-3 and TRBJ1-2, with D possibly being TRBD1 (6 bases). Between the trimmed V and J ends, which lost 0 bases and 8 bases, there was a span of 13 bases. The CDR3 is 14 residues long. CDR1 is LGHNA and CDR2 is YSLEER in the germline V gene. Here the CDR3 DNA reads TGCGCCAGCAGCCAAGATTTAGGGGGGGTCGGCTACACCTTC. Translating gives CASSQDLGGVGYTF.